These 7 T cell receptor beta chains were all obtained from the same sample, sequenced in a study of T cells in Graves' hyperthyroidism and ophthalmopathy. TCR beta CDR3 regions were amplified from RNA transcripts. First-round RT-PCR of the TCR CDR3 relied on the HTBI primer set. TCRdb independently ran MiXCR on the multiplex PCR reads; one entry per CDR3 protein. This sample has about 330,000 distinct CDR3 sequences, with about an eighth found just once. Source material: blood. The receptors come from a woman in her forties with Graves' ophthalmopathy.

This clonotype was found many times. CDR3 DNA: TGTGCCAGCAGTTACGATGTAGGGCTAAACGAGCAGTACTTC. This codes for CASSYDVGLNEQYF. The chain combines TRBV6-6 with TRBJ2-7; D not certain. Germline V gives CDR1 MNHNY, CDR2 SVGAGI (reference sequence). The CDR3 has 14 residues. With 2 bases removed from V and 5 bases from J, the gap between germline ends came to 13 bases.

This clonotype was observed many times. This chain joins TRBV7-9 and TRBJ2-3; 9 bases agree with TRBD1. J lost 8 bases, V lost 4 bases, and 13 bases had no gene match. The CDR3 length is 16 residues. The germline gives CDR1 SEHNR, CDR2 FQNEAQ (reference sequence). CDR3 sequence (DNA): TGTGCCAGCAGCTCCGGACAGGGGCCCCTGGCACGTACGCAGTATTTT. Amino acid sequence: CASSSGQGPLARTQYF.

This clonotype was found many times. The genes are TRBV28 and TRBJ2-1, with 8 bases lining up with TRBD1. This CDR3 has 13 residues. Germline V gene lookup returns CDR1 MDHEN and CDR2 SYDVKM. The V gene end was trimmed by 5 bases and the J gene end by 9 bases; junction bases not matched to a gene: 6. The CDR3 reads CASSQQTGAEQFF. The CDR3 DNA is TGTGCCAGCAGTCAACAGACAGGGGCTGAGCAGTTCTTC.

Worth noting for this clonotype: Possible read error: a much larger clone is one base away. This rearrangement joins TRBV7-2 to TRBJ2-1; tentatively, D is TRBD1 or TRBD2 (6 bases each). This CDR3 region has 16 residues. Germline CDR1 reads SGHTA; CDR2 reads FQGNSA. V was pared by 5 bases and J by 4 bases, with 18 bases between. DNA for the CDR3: TGTGCCAGCAGCGAGGATGGGGGGCACTTTTACAATGAGCAGTTCTTC. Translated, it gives CASSEDGGHFYNEQFF.

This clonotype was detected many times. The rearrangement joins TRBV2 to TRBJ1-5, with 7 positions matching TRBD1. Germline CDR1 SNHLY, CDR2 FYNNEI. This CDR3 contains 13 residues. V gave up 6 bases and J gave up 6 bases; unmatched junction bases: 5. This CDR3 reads CASRRGQSQPQHF. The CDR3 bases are TGTGCCAGCAGGAGGGGACAGAGTCAGCCCCAGCATTTT.

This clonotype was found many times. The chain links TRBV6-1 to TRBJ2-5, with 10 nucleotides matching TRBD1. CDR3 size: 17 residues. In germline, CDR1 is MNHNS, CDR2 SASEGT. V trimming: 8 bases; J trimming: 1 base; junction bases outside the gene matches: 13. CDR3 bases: TGTGCCAGCGGATACGGCGGACAGGGGGGCACCCAAGAGACCCAGTACTTC. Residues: CASGYGGQGGTQETQYF.

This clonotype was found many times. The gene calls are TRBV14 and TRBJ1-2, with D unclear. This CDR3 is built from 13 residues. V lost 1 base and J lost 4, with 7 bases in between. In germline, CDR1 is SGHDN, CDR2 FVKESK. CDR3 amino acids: CASSQVTAYGYTF. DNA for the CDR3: TGTGCCAGCAGCCAAGTAACCGCCTATGGCTACACCTTC.